This TCR beta chain was recorded in a study of siplizumab effects on memory and regulatory T cells. Assays were performed on roughly 90,000 TCR templates per sample. Clones were sequenced by immunoSEQ multiplex PCR, and TCRdb holds only the in-frame ones, with some missing. The sample has tens of thousands of clones; around 97% are singletons. Study-level results: Naive T cells appeared more varied than memory cells and looked like key alloresponse contributors.

V shed 2 bases, J shed 8 bases, and the junction held 13 bases outside the gene matches. This CDR3 is built from 16 residues. The germline CDR1 and CDR2 sequences are SGDLS and YYNGEE. This clone was observed a single time. Its antigen remains unknown. The gene calls are TRBV9 and TRBJ2-1, with TRBD1 identical over 7 bases. This clonotype originated in a human donor in good health. Sequencing input: naive CD4+ T cells sorted from blood. The DNA of the CDR3 is TGTGCCAGCAGCGTCCAGGGGGTGGGAACAAGGGATGAGCAGTTCTTC. Translating gives CASSVQGVGTRDEQFF.